Below, 3 T cell receptor beta chains from the same sample are listed, as sequenced in a study of T cell responses to AZD1222 COVID-19 vaccine. TCRdb's copy holds only in-frame clones and misses some; the assay was immunoSEQ multiplex PCR. The sample lists about 60,000 clones; 65% to 90% were seen once. Specimen: peripheral blood, collected on day 0 of AZD1222 vaccination. These receptors came from an adult in good health.

The chain is built from TRBV6-5 and TRBJ1-6; D is unclear. This CDR3 has 14 amino acids. Per germline, CDR1 MNHEY and CDR2 SVGAGI. V was pared by 6 bases and J by 10 bases, with 16 bases between. CDR3 protein: CASSRPGQGSPLHF. CDR3 nucleotides: TGTGCCAGCAGCCGCCCCGGGCAAGGGTCACCCCTCCACTTT.

J is TRBJ2-2 and V is TRBV6-2 or TRBV6-3, with D hard to call. V was cut by 6 bases and J by 6 bases, with 5 bases left in between. CDR3 length: 11 amino acids. From germline, CDR1 is MNHEY and CDR2 SVGEGT. The CDR3 nucleotides are TGTGCCAGCAGCAATCCCGGGGAGCTGTTTTTT. It is translated as CASSNPGELFF.

The chain recombines TRBV5-1 with TRBJ1-6; TRBD1 matches 8 bases. CDR1 SGHRS and CDR2 YFSETQ come from the germline V gene. This CDR3 has 15 amino acids. V lost 1 base, J lost 6 bases, and 3 bases stayed unmatched. The CDR3: CASSLQGTGNSPLHF. The CDR3 nucleotides are TGCGCCAGCAGCTTGCAGGGGACAGGTAATTCACCCCTCCACTTT.